This is a list of T cell receptor beta chains from one sample in a study of blood T cell repertoires in COVID-19. Here immunoSEQ multiplex PCR was the method, and the copy in TCRdb shows in-frame clones only, minus some. The profile shows hundreds of thousands of clones, more than 65% of them singletons. The sample comprised peripheral blood. These receptors were collected from a woman aged 40 to 49 with active or convalescent COVID-19. Both conserved end residues are part of each CDR3. D genes are given only for firm matches. The listing skips clone size in some rows; elsewhere it reads once, few, many or a size class.

>TRBJ2-7|TRBV7-2|NA|TRBD2
TGTGCCAGCAGCGCCCGTGGGACTAAGGCCTACGAGCAGTACTTC
CASSARGTKAYEQYF
>TRBJ1-2|TRBV7-9|NA|NA
TGTGCCAGCAGCCCGTTTGAGTGGGGGCACAACTATGGCTACACCTTC
CASSPFEWGHNYGYTF
>TRBJ1-4|TRBV25-1|few|TRBD1
TGTGCCAGCAGTGGACAGGGTGAAAAACTGTTTTTT
CASSGQGEKLFF
>TRBJ1-3|TRBV5-1|once|TRBD1
TGCGCCAGCGGAGGGGGCGAGGGAAACACCATATATTTT
CASGGGEGNTIYF
>TRBJ1-1|TRBV11-1|NA|NA
TGTGCCAGCAGCCATACTCGGACGGGAAACACTGAAGCTTTCTTT
CASSHTRTGNTEAFF
>TRBJ2-2|TRBV5-1|NA|NA
TGCGCCAGCAGCCCGTTAGGGGCCGGGGAGCTGTTTTTT
CASSPLGAGELFF
>TRBJ1-5|TRBV6-5|NA|NA
TGTGCCAGCCTAAGCGAAGGGGGCAATCAGCCCCAGCATTTT
CASLSEGGNQPQHF
>TRBJ1-3|TRBV9|once|NA
TGTGCCAGCAGCGTGTCCACCGGAGCCTCTGGAAACACCATATATTTT
CASSVSTGASGNTIYF
>TRBJ2-3|TRBV28|NA|NA
TGTGCCAGCAGAAGTAGGCGGGACAGTTTTTTAGATACGCAGTATTTT
CASRSRRDSFLDTQYF
>TRBJ2-2|TRBV6-6|NA|TRBD1
TGTGCCAGCAGCCCAGCCGGGACAGGGCTCCAGGAGCTGTTTTTT
CASSPAGTGLQELFF
>TRBJ1-4|TRBV7-2|NA|NA
TGTGCCAGCAGCGCTCGAAATCGAGGTGAAAAACTGTTTTTT
CASSARNRGEKLFF
>TRBJ2-5|TRBV5-4|NA|NA
TGTGCCAGCAGCTTGAGGCAGGGACAAGAGACCCAGTACTTC
CASSLRQGQETQYF
>TRBJ1-2|TRBV28|NA|TRBD1
TGTGCCAGCAGTATCCGGGACAGGGCCTTTTTCTCTGGCTACACCTTC
CASSIRDRAFFSGYTF
>TRBJ2-3|TRBV10-3|NA|NA
TGTGCCATCAGAAACTCCGTCGGAGATACGCAGTATTTT
CAIRNSVGDTQYF
>TRBJ1-5|TRBV27|NA|TRBD1
TGTGCCAGCAGCCCAGGGGGCGGCAATCAGCCCCAGCATTTT
CASSPGGGNQPQHF
>TRBJ1-3|TRBV28|once|NA
TGTGCCAGCAGTTTAGGCGGGTACGGAAACACCATATATTTT
CASSLGGYGNTIYF
>TRBJ2-4|TRBV5-1|NA|TRBD1
TGCGCCAGCAGCTATTCTAGTATGGGACAGGGGAAAGCCAAAAACATTCAGTACTTC
CASSYSSMGQGKAKNIQYF
>TRBJ2-1|TRBV6-5|NA|NA
TGTGCCAGCAGTCCTTGGGGGGATGAGCAGTTCTTC
CASSPWGDEQFF
>TRBJ1-2|TRBV4-1|NA|NA
TGCGCCAGCAGCCAAACGGCCAGGGGTCCCGGCTACACCTTC
CASSQTARGPGYTF
>TRBJ1-5|TRBV12-3/TRBV12-4|NA|NA
TGTGCCACCGGCAGGACTCTCAATCAGCCCCAGCATTTT
CATGRTLNQPQHF
>TRBJ1-2|TRBV5-4|NA|NA
TGTGCCAGCAGCGATTCAGGCTTCTATGGCTACACCTTC
CASSDSGFYGYTF
>TRBJ2-5|TRBV6-1|once|TRBD1
TGTGCCAGCAGTGAGTTAACCGGGACAGGGCAAGAGACCCAGTACTTC
CASSELTGTGQETQYF